A single sample gave rise to the 2 T cell receptor beta chains below, sequenced in a study of blood T cell repertoires in COVID-19. Clones were read by immunoSEQ multiplex PCR, and TCRdb kept only the in-frame ones, dropping some. This table has just under 150,000 clones, more than 80% appearing once. The sample comprised peripheral blood. These receptors originate from a human donor in a cohort sampled during active COVID-19.

The J gene is TRBJ2-3, the V gene TRBV5-5; 10 bases fit TRBD2. The germline gives CDR1 SGHKS, CDR2 YYEKEE (reference sequence). V shed 4 bases and J 4 bases; nucleotides not matched to a gene: 9. There are 16 residues in the CDR3. The CDR3 reads CASSPSGRGRSDTQYF. The CDR3 bases are TGTGCCAGCAGCCCGAGCGGGAGGGGGAGGTCAGATACGCAGTATTTT.

This clone was detected a few times. The CDR3: CASSLWQSDRGGADTQYF. In DNA form, the CDR3 reads TGTGCCAGCAGTTTATGGCAGTCGGACAGGGGAGGGGCAGATACGCAGTATTTT. The V and J genes are TRBV28 and TRBJ2-3; 9 bases are a match to TRBD1. The germline gives CDR1 MDHEN, CDR2 SYDVKM. V dropped 0 bases and J dropped 4; count of bases not matched to a gene: 11. This CDR3 is 18 amino acids long.